This entry lists 28 T cell receptor beta chains sequenced from one sample in a study of blood T cell repertoires in COVID-19. Measured with immunoSEQ multiplex PCR; TCRdb has only the in-frame clones, and not every one. The top ten hold about an eighth of the sample, which has approximately 190,000 clones, roughly four fifths seen once. Material for sequencing was peripheral blood. These receptors all stem from a man aged 25 to 40 with active or convalescent COVID-19.

V is TRBV6-5 and J is TRBJ1-1, with 8 bases identical to TRBD1. Looked up from germline, CDR1 is MNHEY and CDR2 is SVGAGI. V dropped 6 bases and J dropped 1; count of bases not matched to a gene: 4. CDR3 size: 14 residues. The CDR3 loop reads CASSPDRANTEAFF. The CDR3 coding sequence is TGTGCCAGCAGCCCGGACAGGGCGAACACTGAAGCTTTCTTT.

The CDR3 protein is CASSKEAGSYEQYF. The CDR3 bases are TGTGCCAGCAGCAAAGAGGCTGGATCCTACGAGCAGTACTTC. The rearrangement links TRBV11-3 to TRBJ2-7; D gene ambiguous. Trimming removed 5 bases at V and 1 base at J, with 12 bases between. Germline V CDR1 and CDR2: SGHNT, YENEEA. This CDR3 is 14 amino acids long.

This clone was observed once. The J gene is TRBJ1-1, the V gene TRBV30; TRBD1 matches at 9 bases. In germline, CDR1 is GTSNPN, CDR2 SVGIG (reference sequence). The CDR3 covers 16 residues. The V segment lost 1 base and the J segment 4 bases; nucleotides outside the gene matches: 10. In DNA form, the CDR3 reads TGTGCCTGGAGTGGACAGGGGGGTGGGTCCGGCACTGAAGCTTTCTTT. Its protein is CAWSGQGGGSGTEAFF. Looking up the rest from reference TRBV30 and TRBJ1-1 gives the full variable domain: SQTIHQWPATLVQPVGSPLSLECTVEGTSNPNLYWYRQAAGRGLQLLFYSVGIGQISSEVPQNLSASRPQDRQFILSSKKLLLSDSGFYLCAWSGQGGGSGTEAFFGQGTRLTVV.

The chain combines TRBV10-3 with TRBJ2-7; 10 bases line up with TRBD2. The CDR3 has 14 amino acids. The germline gives CDR1 ENHRY, CDR2 SYGVKD. V was pared by 3 bases and J by 6 bases, with 5 bases of the junction left unmatched. CDR3 nucleotide sequence: TGTGCCATCAGTGAAAGCGGGAGGGCGTCCGAGCAGTACTTC. Its protein product is CAISESGRASEQYF.

This rearrangement joins TRBV27 to TRBJ1-2; 8 nucleotides match TRBD1. Trimming at V came to 2 bases and at J to 8 bases, leaving 4 bases not matched to a gene. The CDR3 is 13 amino acids. Germline CDR1 reads MNHEY; CDR2 reads SMNVEV (reference sequence). CDR3 sequence reads: CASSLQGAGGYTF. CDR3 coding DNA: TGTGCCAGCAGTTTACAGGGGGCGGGCGGCTACACCTTC.

This chain connects TRBV9 to TRBJ2-1, with 12 bases aligning to TRBD2. The germline CDR1 and CDR2 sequences are SGDLS and YYNGEE. Losses at the gene ends were 3 bases for V and 6 bases for J; bases not matched to a gene: 4. The CDR3 runs 15 residues. Written as DNA, the CDR3 is TGTGCCAGCAGCGAGACTAGCGGGAGTTTCAATGAGCAGTTCTTC. Translated: CASSETSGSFNEQFF. The full variable domain, with the rest looked up from reference TRBV9 and TRBJ2-1, is DSGVTQTPKHLITATGQRVTLRCSPRSGDLSVYWYQQSLDQGLQFLIQYYNGEERAKGNILERFSAQQFPDLHSELNLSSLELGDSALYFCASSETSGSFNEQFFGPGTRLTVL.

This chain uses TRBV7-9 with TRBJ1-4, with 12 bases matching TRBD1. The CDR3 sequence is 15 residues long. Trimming cost V 5 bases and J 2 bases; bases outside gene matches: 0. From germline, CDR1 is SEHNR and CDR2 FQNEAQ (reference sequence). CDR3 nucleotide sequence: TGTGCCAGCAGCGGGACAGGGGGCACTAATGAAAAACTGTTTTTT. Encoded protein: CASSGTGGTNEKLFF.

V and J are TRBV6-5 and TRBJ1-3; 8 nucleotides align to TRBD1. J lost 2 bases, V lost 2 bases, and 5 bases had no gene match. Germline-derived CDR1 and CDR2 are MNHEY and SVGAGI. The CDR3 consists of 16 residues. The CDR3 DNA reads as TGTGCCAGCAGTTACAGGACAGGGTCGACTGGAAACACCATATATTTT. Translated: CASSYRTGSTGNTIYF.

The chain couples TRBV27 to TRBJ1-6; 7 nucleotides align to TRBD1. With 0 bases clipped from V and 10 bases from J, the junction kept 6 bases outside the gene matches. The CDR3 covers 15 residues. Per germline, CDR1 MNHEY and CDR2 SMNVEV (reference sequence). This CDR3 reads CASSLSATGYSPLHF. The CDR3 region has the DNA TGTGCCAGCAGTTTATCGGCGACAGGGTACTCACCCCTCCACTTT.

The genes are TRBV7-2 and TRBJ2-6; perhaps TRBD2 as D (5 bases). With 5 bases removed from V and 0 bases from J, the gap between germline ends came to 11 bases. CDR1 is SGHTA, CDR2 FQGNSA, per germline. The CDR3 contains 16 residues. The CDR3 loop reads CASSPAGNSGANVLTF. The CDR3 DNA is TGTGCCAGCAGCCCCGCCGGGAACTCTGGGGCCAACGTCCTGACTTTC. Full variable domain (outside the CDR3, taken from reference TRBV7-2 and TRBJ2-6): GAGVSQSPSNKVTEKGKDVELRCDPISGHTALYWYRQSLGQGLEFLIYFQGNSAPDKSGLPSDRFSAERTGGSVSTLTIQRTQQEDSAVYLCASSPAGNSGANVLTFGAGSRLTVL.

This chain joins TRBV30 and TRBJ2-1, with 9 bases matching TRBD2. Losses at the gene ends were 0 bases for V and 0 bases for J; bases not matched to a gene: 6. Germline V gene data show CDR1 as GTSNPN and CDR2 as SVGIG (reference sequence). The length of the CDR3 is 17 residues. The CDR3 region has the DNA TGTGCCTGGAGTGTCGGTGGAGCGGGGGGCTCCTACAATGAGCAGTTCTTC. This sequence encodes CAWSVGGAGGSYNEQFF.

The sample holds a few counts of this clone. The rearrangement joins TRBV19 to TRBJ2-7; the D is unclear. Per the germline V gene, CDR1 is LNHDA and CDR2 is SQIVND (reference sequence). This CDR3 spans 13 amino acids. V was pared by 4 bases and J by 2 bases, with 9 bases between. The CDR3 sequence is CASSTQNTYEQYF. The CDR3 bases are TGTGCCAGTAGTACGCAAAACACCTACGAGCAGTACTTC.

V usage is TRBV28 and J usage is TRBJ2-1; 9 bases agree with TRBD2. Germline assignment: CDR1 MDHEN and CDR2 SYDVKM. This CDR3 region has 19 residues. V lost 2 bases and J lost 1; bases outside the gene matches: 12. CDR3 sequence: CASSLRRGGGALSYNEQFF. CDR3 nucleotides: TGTGCCAGCAGTTTAAGGCGCGGGGGGGGCGCTCTGTCCTACAATGAGCAGTTCTTC.

The chain joins TRBV29-1 to TRBJ1-1, with 7 bases identical to TRBD1. The CDR3 is 15 residues long. The junction had 8 bases not matched to a gene; V was cut back by 3 bases and J by 1 base. Germline CDR1 is SQVTM and CDR2 is ANQGSEA. The CDR3 protein is CSVDPDRVGNTEAFF. The CDR3 DNA reads TGCAGCGTTGATCCCGACAGGGTAGGGAACACTGAAGCTTTCTTT.

The V call is TRBV5-4, the J call TRBJ2-5, with 9 bases aligning to TRBD2. V was clipped by 4 bases and J by 7 bases; unmatched bases: 11. CDR1 and CDR2 from the germline V gene are SGHNT and YYREEE (reference sequence). The CDR3 has 15 residues. CDR3 sequence: CASSRGGAERGTQYF. CDR3 DNA: TGTGCCAGCAGCCGCGGGGGGGCCGAAAGGGGGACCCAGTACTTC.

The J gene is TRBJ2-7, the V gene TRBV10-3; TRBD2 is a possible D gene (6 bases). The germline V gene encodes CDR1 ENHRY and CDR2 SYGVKD. The CDR3 runs 14 residues. Between the trimmed V and J ends, which lost 8 bases and 0 bases, there was a span of 14 bases. CDR3 residues: CAIRSDYSSYEQYF. CDR3 in DNA: TGTGCCATCCGATCGGACTATAGCTCCTACGAGCAGTACTTC.

J is TRBJ1-1 and V is TRBV20-1; D might be TRBD1 (5 bases). The CDR3 runs to 11 residues. The V and J ends lost 6 bases and 3 bases respectively, with 8 bases between them. Germline V CDR1 and CDR2: DFQATT, SNEGSKA (reference sequence). DNA for the CDR3: TGCAGTGCCGACAGTCACACTGAAGCTTTCTTT. It codes for CSADSHTEAFF.

This clone showed up just a few times. This chain connects TRBV4-2 to TRBJ2-1; TRBD2 agrees at 10 bases. This CDR3 has 22 residues. The germline gives CDR1 LGHNA, CDR2 YNFKEQ. The trim removed 4 bases at V and 7 bases at J, leaving 28 bases unmatched. The CDR3 region is CASSLRPLAGAEILTSGNEQFF. The DNA for the CDR3 is TGTGCCAGCAGCCTCCGACCCCTAGCGGGAGCAGAAATTTTGACGTCGGGAAATGAGCAGTTCTTC.

J is TRBJ2-3 and V is TRBV7-6; 7 bases match TRBD1. CDR1 and CDR2 from the germline V gene are SGHVS and FNYEAQ. This CDR3 is 14 amino acids long. V lost 5 bases to trimming and J lost 4 bases; unmatched junction nucleotides: 6. CDR3 DNA: TGTGCCAGCAGCGCGCGACAGGGACCAGATACGCAGTATTTT. It encodes CASSARQGPDTQYF.

This clone showed up just a few times. This CDR3 is CASSFQQGPGQYV. DNA of the CDR3: TGCGCCAGCAGTTTCCAACAGGGGCCTGGGCAGTACGTC. The rearrangement joins TRBV5-1 to TRBJ2-7, with 7 bases lining up with TRBD1. Germline V gene sequence: CDR1 SGHRS, CDR2 YFSETQ. The length of the CDR3 is 13 residues. The trim removed 5 bases at V and 9 bases at J, leaving 11 bases unmatched.

This chain uses TRBV7-9 with TRBJ2-1; D unclear. The CDR3 length is 12 residues. CDR1 SEHNR and CDR2 FQNEAQ come from the germline V gene (reference sequence). V lost 5 bases and J 10 bases, leaving 12 bases between the germline ends. CDR3 sequence: CASSLYVREQFF. The CDR3 DNA sequence: TGTGCCAGCAGCCTCTACGTCCGGGAGCAGTTCTTC.

The V call is TRBV11-2, the J call TRBJ2-7; TRBD1 matches 7 bases. The CDR3 contains 15 residues. With V trimmed by 6 bases and J by 1 base, 9 bases remained unmatched. Germline V gene sequence: CDR1 SGHAT, CDR2 FQNNGV. The CDR3 coding sequence is TGTGCCAGCAGTTCGGGACAGTGGTATTCCTACGAGCAGTACGTC. Encoded protein: CASSSGQWYSYEQYV.

This clone was seen a single time. The rearrangement links TRBV13 to TRBJ1-2; a weak D match, TRBD1 (6 bases). Germline V gene sequence: CDR1 PRHDT, CDR2 FYEKMQ (reference sequence). This CDR3 is built from 17 residues. V lost 1 base and J lost 4, with 19 bases in between. DNA for the CDR3: TGTGCCAGCAGCTTAGAACCCGAAACAGGGCTCAGCTATGGCTACACCTTC. Encoded protein: CASSLEPETGLSYGYTF.

The rearrangement links TRBV10-2 to TRBJ1-1, with no clear D. Trimming left V 6 bases short and J 0 bases short, with 5 bases between. This CDR3 spans 12 amino acids. The germline gives CDR1 WSHSY, CDR2 SAAADI. Here the CDR3 DNA reads TGCGCCAGCAGCCTATTGAACACTGAAGCTTTCTTT. Encoded protein: CASSLLNTEAFF.

The chain couples TRBV5-4 to TRBJ2-5; D is uncertain. The CDR3 runs to 13 residues. Trimming removed 4 bases at V and 5 bases at J, with 12 bases between. Germline loops: CDR1 SGHNT, CDR2 YYREEE (reference sequence). The CDR3 is CASSEDPGETQYF. The CDR3 DNA sequence: TGTGCCAGCAGCGAGGATCCCGGGGAGACCCAGTACTTC.

The chain recombines TRBV7-9 with TRBJ1-2; no reliable D call. The CDR3 loop spans 13 amino acids. Trimming took off 1 base at V and 6 bases at J, with 9 bases between the two ends. CDR1 and CDR2 (germline): SEHNR, FQNEAQ (reference sequence). The CDR3 sequence: CASSLGEGDGYTF. In nucleotides, the CDR3 is TGTGCCAGCAGCTTAGGCGAGGGAGATGGCTACACCTTC.

The V and J genes are TRBV18 and TRBJ1-3; D is possibly TRBD1 (5 bases). The CDR3 loop spans 17 amino acids. Trimming removed 0 bases from V and 0 bases from J, with 12 bases in between. Germline V gives CDR1 KGHSH, CDR2 LQKENI. CDR3 in amino acids: CASSPPNRPSSGNTIYF. DNA of the CDR3: TGTGCCAGCTCACCACCGAACAGGCCCAGCTCTGGAAACACCATATATTTT.

Only a few counts were recorded for this clone. The CDR3 nucleotides read TGTGCCAGCAGTGACTCTCCGGGGTCAGATACGCAGTATTTT. Translated, it gives CASSDSPGSDTQYF. This chain connects TRBV6-4 to TRBJ2-3; D possibly corresponds to TRBD2 (5 bases). The CDR3 consists of 14 residues. The ends were cut back, 0 bases at V and 4 bases at J, with 8 bases in the middle. CDR1 is MRHNA, CDR2 SNTAGT, per germline.